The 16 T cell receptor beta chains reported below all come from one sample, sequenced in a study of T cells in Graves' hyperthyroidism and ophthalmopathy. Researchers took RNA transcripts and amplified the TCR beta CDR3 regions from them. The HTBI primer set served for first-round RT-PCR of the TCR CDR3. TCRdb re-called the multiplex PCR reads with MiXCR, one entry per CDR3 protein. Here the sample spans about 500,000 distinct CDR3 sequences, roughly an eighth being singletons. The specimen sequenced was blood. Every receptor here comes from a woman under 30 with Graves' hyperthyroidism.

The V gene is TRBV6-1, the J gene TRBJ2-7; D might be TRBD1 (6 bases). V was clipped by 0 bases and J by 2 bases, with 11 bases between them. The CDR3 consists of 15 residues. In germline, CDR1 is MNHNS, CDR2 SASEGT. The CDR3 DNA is TGTGCCAGCAGTGAAGCGTGGGCAGGGGCCTACGAGCAGTACTTC. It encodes CASSEAWAGAYEQYF.

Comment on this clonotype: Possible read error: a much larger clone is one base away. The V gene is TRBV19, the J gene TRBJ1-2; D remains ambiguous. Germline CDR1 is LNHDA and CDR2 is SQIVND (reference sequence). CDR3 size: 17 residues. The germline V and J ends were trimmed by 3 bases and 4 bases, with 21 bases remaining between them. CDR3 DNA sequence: TGTGCCAGTAGTATTACGGGTATGGCTAATTCCCGCTATGGCTACACCTTC. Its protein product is CASSITGMANSRYGYTF.

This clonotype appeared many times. The CDR3 sequence is CASSLARRQGATEAFF. In DNA form, the CDR3 reads TGTGCCAGCAGCTTGGCCCGGCGGCAGGGAGCGACTGAAGCTTTCTTT. The V and J genes are TRBV5-5 and TRBJ1-1; possible D gene TRBD1, 5 bases. V was cut by 0 bases and J by 5 bases, with 17 bases left in between. This CDR3 contains 16 residues. Germline V CDR1 and CDR2: SGHKS, YYEKEE (reference sequence).

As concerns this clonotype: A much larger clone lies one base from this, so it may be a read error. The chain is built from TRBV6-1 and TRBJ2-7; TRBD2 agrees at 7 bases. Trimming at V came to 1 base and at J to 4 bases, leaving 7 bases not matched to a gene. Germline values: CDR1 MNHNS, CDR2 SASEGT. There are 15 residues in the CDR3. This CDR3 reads CASSEGGGDRYEQYF. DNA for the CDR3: TGTGCCAGCAGTGAAGGGGGGGGGGACCGTTACGAGCAGTACTTC.

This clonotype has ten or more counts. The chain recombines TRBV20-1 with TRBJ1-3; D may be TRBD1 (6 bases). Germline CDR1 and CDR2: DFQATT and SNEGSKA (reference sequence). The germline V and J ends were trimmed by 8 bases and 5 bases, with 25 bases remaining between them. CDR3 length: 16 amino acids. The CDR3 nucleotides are TGCAGTACGCACCTAACAGGGCTTGGCAGTAGAAACACCATATATTTT. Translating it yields CSTHLTGLGSRNTIYF.

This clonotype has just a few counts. The DNA of the CDR3 is TGTGCCAGCAGCTCACCCGGGGGGGGGGCTCTAAATCAGCCCCAGCATTTT. This encodes CASSSPGGGALNQPQHF. This rearrangement joins TRBV5-4 to TRBJ1-5; TRBD1 is a possible D gene (6 bases). CDR3 length: 17 residues. Germline-derived CDR1 and CDR2 are SGHNT and YYREEE (reference sequence). The germline V and J ends were trimmed by 3 bases and 4 bases, with 20 bases remaining between them. The whole variable domain, remainder taken from reference TRBV5-4 and TRBJ1-5, is ETGVTQSPTHLIKTRGQQVTLRCSSQSGHNTVSWYQQALGQGPQFIFQYYREEENGRGNFPPRFSGLQFPNYSSELNVNALELDDSALYLCASSSPGGGALNQPQHFGDGTRLSIL.

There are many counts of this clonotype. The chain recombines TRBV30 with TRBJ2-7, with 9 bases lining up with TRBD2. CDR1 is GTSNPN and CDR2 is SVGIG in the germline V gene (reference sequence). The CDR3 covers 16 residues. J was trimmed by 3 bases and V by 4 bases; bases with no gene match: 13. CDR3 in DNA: TGTGCCTGGATCCACCCCTTGGGTAGCGGGAGCTACGAGCAGTACTTC. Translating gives CAWIHPLGSGSYEQYF.

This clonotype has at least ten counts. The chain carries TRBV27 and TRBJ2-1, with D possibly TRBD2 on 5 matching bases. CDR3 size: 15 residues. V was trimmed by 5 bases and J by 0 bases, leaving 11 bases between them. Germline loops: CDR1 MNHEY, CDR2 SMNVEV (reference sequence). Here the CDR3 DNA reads TGTGCCAGCAGTCCGGGATCGAGCTCCTACAATGAGCAGTTCTTC. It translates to CASSPGSSSYNEQFF.

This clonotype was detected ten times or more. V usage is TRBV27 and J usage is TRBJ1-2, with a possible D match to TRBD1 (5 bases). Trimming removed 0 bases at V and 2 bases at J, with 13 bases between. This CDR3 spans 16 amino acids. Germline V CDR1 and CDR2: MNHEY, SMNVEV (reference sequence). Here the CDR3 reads CASSLSYFDRNYGYTF. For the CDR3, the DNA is TGTGCCAGCAGTTTATCTTATTTCGACAGAAACTATGGCTACACCTTC.

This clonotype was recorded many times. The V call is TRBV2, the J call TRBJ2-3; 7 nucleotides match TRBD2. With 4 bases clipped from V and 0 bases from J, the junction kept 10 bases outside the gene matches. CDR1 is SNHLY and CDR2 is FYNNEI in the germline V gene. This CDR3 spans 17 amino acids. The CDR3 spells CASSVPLARTSTDTQYF. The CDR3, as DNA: TGTGCCAGCAGTGTCCCACTAGCGCGGACTAGCACAGATACGCAGTATTTT.

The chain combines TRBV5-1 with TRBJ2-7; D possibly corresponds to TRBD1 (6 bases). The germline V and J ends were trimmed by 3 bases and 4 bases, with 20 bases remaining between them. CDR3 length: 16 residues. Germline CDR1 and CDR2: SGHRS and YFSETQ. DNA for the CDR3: TGCGCCAGCAGCTGGCCCTATTTCCGGGACATATACGAGCAGTACGTC. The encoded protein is CASSWPYFRDIYEQYV.

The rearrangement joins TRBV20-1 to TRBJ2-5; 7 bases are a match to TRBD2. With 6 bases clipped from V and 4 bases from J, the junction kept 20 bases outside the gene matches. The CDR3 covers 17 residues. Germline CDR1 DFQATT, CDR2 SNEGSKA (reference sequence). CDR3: CSASGKCWVALGETQYF. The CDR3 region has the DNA TGCAGTGCCAGCGGGAAATGTTGGGTTGCGCTGGGAGAGACCCAGTACTTC.

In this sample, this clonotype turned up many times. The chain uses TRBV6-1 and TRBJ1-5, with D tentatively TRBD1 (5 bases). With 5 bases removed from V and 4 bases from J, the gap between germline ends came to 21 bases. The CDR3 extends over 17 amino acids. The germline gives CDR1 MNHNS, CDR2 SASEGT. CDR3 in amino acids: CASSRGQGPFSNQPQHF. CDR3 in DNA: TGTGCCAGCAGTCGAGGCCAGGGCCCCTTTAGTAATCAGCCCCAGCATTTT.

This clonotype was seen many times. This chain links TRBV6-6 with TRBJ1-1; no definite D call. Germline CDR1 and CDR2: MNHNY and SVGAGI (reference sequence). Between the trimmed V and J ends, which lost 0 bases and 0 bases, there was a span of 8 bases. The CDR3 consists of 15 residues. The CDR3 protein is CASSYSFRMNTEAFF. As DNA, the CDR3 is TGTGCCAGCAGTTACTCGTTTAGGATGAACACTGAAGCTTTCTTT.

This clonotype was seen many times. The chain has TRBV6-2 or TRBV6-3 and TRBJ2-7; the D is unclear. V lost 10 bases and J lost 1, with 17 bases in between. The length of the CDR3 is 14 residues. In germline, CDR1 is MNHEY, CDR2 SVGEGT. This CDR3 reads CATETLQLSYEQYF. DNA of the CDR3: TGTGCCACCGAGACACTGCAGCTATCCTACGAGCAGTACTTC.

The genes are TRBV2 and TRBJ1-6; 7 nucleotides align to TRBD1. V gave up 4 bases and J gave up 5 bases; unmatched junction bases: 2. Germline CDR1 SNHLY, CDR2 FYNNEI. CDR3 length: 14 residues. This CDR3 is CASSGGQNNSPLHF. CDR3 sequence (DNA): TGTGCCAGCAGTGGGGGACAGAATAATTCACCCCTCCACTTT.